This is a list of T cell receptor beta chains from one sample in a study of blood T cell repertoires in COVID-19. The data were produced by immunoSEQ multiplex PCR, yet TCRdb's version contains in-frame clones alone and is incomplete. The sample lists 150,000 to 160,000 clones, over 75% occurring once. Sequencing was performed on peripheral blood. The receptor set was obtained from a woman between 35 and 50 years old with acute or convalescent COVID-19. CDR3s include the opening cysteine and the closing phenylalanine or tryptophan. The D gene is left open where the match is weak. Only some rows state a clone size, as once, few, many or a class for expanded clones.

TRBD1	TRBV19	TRBJ2-4	.	TGTGCCAGTAGTATTAGGACAGGGGAAGGAAACATTCAGTACTTC	CASSIRTGEGNIQYF
.	TRBV21-1	TRBJ1-5	.	TGTGCCAGCAGCAAACGAGGGGGTCAGGCGGTAAATCAGCCCCAGCATTTT	CASSKRGGQAVNQPQHF
.	TRBV29-1	TRBJ1-5	.	TGCAGCGTTTCGTTAGGGGCCAATCAGCCCCAGCATTTT	CSVSLGANQPQHF
.	TRBV29-1	TRBJ2-1	.	TGCAGCGTTCGTAACCGGTTTTGGACAGAAATATCCTCCTACAATGAGCAGTTCTTC	CSVRNRFWTEISSYNEQFF
.	TRBV14	TRBJ2-1	.	TGTGCCAGCAGCCCCCATCAGTTAAGTCGGGGGCAGTTCTTC	CASSPHQLSRGQFF
TRBD1	TRBV5-1	TRBJ2-7	.	TGCGCCAGCAGCCTAGCCGGGACAGGGGTACTCGAGCAGTACTTC	CASSLAGTGVLEQYF
TRBD2	TRBV27	TRBJ2-1	.	TGTGCCAGCAGTTTCTTCGGGCTAGCGGGATTTGAGCAGTTCTTC	CASSFFGLAGFEQFF
TRBD2	TRBV13	TRBJ2-7	once	TGTGCCAGCAGCCGACGACTAGCGGATTACGAGCAGTACTTC	CASSRRLADYEQYF
.	TRBV27	TRBJ1-4	.	TGTGCCAGCAGCCGACGGGGGGCGAATAATGAAAAACTGTTTTTT	CASSRRGANNEKLFF
.	TRBV28	TRBJ2-2	.	TGTGCCAGCAGTTTCGAGGCCGGGGAGCTGTTTTTT	CASSFEAGELFF
TRBD2	TRBV14	TRBJ2-1	.	TGTGCCAGCAGCCTCGGGACTAGCGGGGCTAATGAGCAGTTCTTC	CASSLGTSGANEQFF
.	TRBV6-6	TRBJ1-4	.	TGTGCCAGCGGCGACAGGAGTGGAGAAAAACTGTTTTTT	CASGDRSGEKLFF
TRBD1	TRBV4-1	TRBJ2-7	.	TGCGCCAGCAGCCGAGGCCCTCCGGGACAGGTTTTGTACGAGCAGTACTTC	CASSRGPPGQVLYEQYF
TRBD1	TRBV7-8	TRBJ2-7	.	TGTGCCAGCAGCGAGGACAGGGGGATCTACGAGCAGTACTTC	CASSEDRGIYEQYF
.	TRBV6-4	TRBJ2-3	.	TGTGCCAGCAGTGACTCGATGGCTAGAACGCAGTATTTT	CASSDSMARTQYF
TRBD2	TRBV6-5	TRBJ2-1	.	TGTGCCAGCAGTTACTCGAGGACTAGCGTGTACAATGAGCAGTTCTTC	CASSYSRTSVYNEQFF
.	TRBV4-1	TRBJ2-3	once	TGCGCCAGCGCTCCCCCCACAAACACAGATACGCAGTATTTT	CASAPPTNTDTQYF
.	TRBV28	TRBJ1-4	.	TGTGCCAGCAGCCGTAGGGGGACGGGTGCTAATGAAAAACTGTTTTTT	CASSRRGTGANEKLFF
TRBD1	TRBV23-1	TRBJ1-4	.	TGCGCCAGCAGTCGGGGGTGGACAGGGGGCTGTGAAAAACTGTTTTTT	CASSRGWTGGCEKLFF
.	TRBV4-2	TRBJ2-3	.	TGTGCCAGCAGCCAAGACGGAACAGGGTCAGATACGCAGTATTTT	CASSQDGTGSDTQYF
.	TRBV6-5	TRBJ2-3	.	TGTGCCAGCAGTCGGACTGACTACACAGATACGCAGTATTTT	CASSRTDYTDTQYF
.	TRBV3-1/TRBV3-2	TRBJ2-7	.	TGTGCCAGCAGCCCTCGGACAAGCTATTACGAGCAGTACTTC	CASSPRTSYYEQYF
TRBD1	TRBV10-3	TRBJ1-1	.	TGTGCCATCAGTGAGGGGACAGGGGGTTGGAGCACTGAAGCTTTCTTT	CAISEGTGGWSTEAFF
TRBD1	TRBV10-3	TRBJ1-1	.	TGTGCCATCAGTCGACAGGGTTTGACTGAAGCTTTCTTT	CAISRQGLTEAFF
.	TRBV30	TRBJ1-1	once	TGTGCCTGGAGTGTACCCCAGGGTGGTACTGAAGCTTTCTTT	CAWSVPQGGTEAFF
TRBD2	TRBV7-6	TRBJ2-1	.	TGTGCCAGCAGCTTAGTGGCGGGAGAGACGGGCAATGAGCAGTTCTTC	CASSLVAGETGNEQFF
TRBD2	TRBV18	TRBJ2-3	.	TGTGCCAGCTCACAGCGACTAGCCGGCACAGATACGCAGTATTTT	CASSQRLAGTDTQYF
TRBD1	TRBV28	TRBJ2-1	once	TGTGCCAGCCGGGACAGGGGCAATGAGCAGTTCTTC	CASRDRGNEQFF
TRBD1	TRBV11-2	TRBJ2-4	.	TGTGCCAGCAGCGGACTACAGGGGGCGGGAAACATTCAGTACTTC	CASSGLQGAGNIQYF
TRBD2	TRBV19	TRBJ2-1	.	TGTGCCAGTAGTAACTTCGCGGGCCTAGCGGGTTACAATGAGCAGTTCTTC	CASSNFAGLAGYNEQFF
.	TRBV13	TRBJ2-3	.	TGTGCCAGCAGCTCCCGACCCCGAGGAGGAGATACGCAGTATTTT	CASSSRPRGGDTQYF
.	TRBV27	TRBJ1-6	few	TGTGCCAGCAGTATCTCGGGACTGGGTAATTCACCCCTCCACTTT	CASSISGLGNSPLHF
TRBD1	TRBV5-1	TRBJ1-2	.	TGCGCCAGCGGTCCGGGACAGGCTGATAACTATGGCTACACCTTC	CASGPGQADNYGYTF
.	TRBV19	TRBJ1-4	.	TGTGCCAGTAGTCTGGGAGGAAAGAATGAAAAACTGTTTTTT	CASSLGGKNEKLFF
.	TRBV15	TRBJ2-5	.	TGTGCCACCAGCAGACCGGGACTGGAGACCCAAGAGACCCAGTACTTC	CATSRPGLETQETQYF
TRBD1	TRBV6-1	TRBJ2-7	once	TGTGCCAGCAGTTCTTGGACAGGGGGCCCCTACGAGCAGTACTTC	CASSSWTGGPYEQYF
.	TRBV28	TRBJ2-7	once	TGTGCCAGCAGTTTATCGGTTTTTTCCTACGAGCAGTACTTC	CASSLSVFSYEQYF
TRBD2	TRBV9	TRBJ2-1	once	TGTGCCAGCAACGGACTAGCGGGGGGCCACACGAACAATGAGCAGTTCTTC	CASNGLAGGHTNNEQFF
TRBD2	TRBV7-9	TRBJ2-2	.	TGTGCCAGCAGCTTAGCGGTAGTAGCGGGAGAGCGTACCGGGGAGCTGTTTTTT	CASSLAVVAGERTGELFF
TRBD2	TRBV11-2	TRBJ2-7	.	TGTGCCAGCAGGGCTGTGGGGGGGACTAGGACCTACGAGCAGTACTTC	CASRAVGGTRTYEQYF
TRBD2	TRBV4-1	TRBJ2-2	.	TGCGCCAGCAGCCAAACCGGGAGGACCGGGGAGCTGTTTTTT	CASSQTGRTGELFF
TRBD1	TRBV19	TRBJ2-1	.	TGTGCCAGTAGTGGGAACAGGGGCTATGAGCAGTTCTTC	CASSGNRGYEQFF
.	TRBV30	TRBJ1-1	once	TGTGCCTGGAGTCAAATGAGACAAATGAACACTGAAGCTTTCTTT	CAWSQMRQMNTEAFF
.	TRBV9	TRBJ2-3	once	TGTGCCAGCAGCGCCTCCACAGATACGCAGTATTTT	CASSASTDTQYF
.	TRBV19	TRBJ1-2	.	TGTGCCAGTAGTCCCCCGTTCTATGGCTACACCTTC	CASSPPFYGYTF
TRBD2	TRBV6-2/TRBV6-3	TRBJ2-3	.	TGTGCCAGCAGTTATCGGACTAGTCCAGATACGCAGTATTTT	CASSYRTSPDTQYF
TRBD1	TRBV18	TRBJ2-7	.	TGTGCCAGCTCACCTGGACAGGGGCTAGGCGAGCAGTACTTC	CASSPGQGLGEQYF
.	TRBV7-9	TRBJ2-7	.	TGTGCCAGCAGCTTCCGACAGTCCTACGAGCAGTACTTC	CASSFRQSYEQYF
TRBD1	TRBV29-1	TRBJ2-7	.	TGCAGCGCCGGGACAGGGACCACCTACGAGCAGTACTTC	CSAGTGTTYEQYF
.	TRBV7-9	TRBJ1-1	once	TGTGCCAGCAGCTTACCGCGGGGTCACACTGAAGCTTTCTTT	CASSLPRGHTEAFF